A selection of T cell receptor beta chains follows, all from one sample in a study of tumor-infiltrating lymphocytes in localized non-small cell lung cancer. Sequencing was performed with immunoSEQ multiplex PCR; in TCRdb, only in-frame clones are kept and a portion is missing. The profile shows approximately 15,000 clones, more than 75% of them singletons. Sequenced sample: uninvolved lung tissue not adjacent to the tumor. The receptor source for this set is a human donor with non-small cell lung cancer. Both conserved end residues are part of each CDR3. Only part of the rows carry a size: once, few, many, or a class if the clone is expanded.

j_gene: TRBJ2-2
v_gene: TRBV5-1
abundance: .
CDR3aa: CASSLGGSATGELFF

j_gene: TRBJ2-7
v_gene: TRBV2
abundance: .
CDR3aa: CATAPRTGGQGEQYF

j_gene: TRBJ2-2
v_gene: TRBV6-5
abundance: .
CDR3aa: CASSSDTGELFF

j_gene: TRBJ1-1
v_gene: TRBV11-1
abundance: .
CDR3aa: CASSPQGRITEAFF

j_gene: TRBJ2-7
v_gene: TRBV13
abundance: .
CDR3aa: CASSSRGSGSYEQYF

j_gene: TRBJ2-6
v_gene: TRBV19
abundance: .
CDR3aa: CASSMVLGAGANVLTF

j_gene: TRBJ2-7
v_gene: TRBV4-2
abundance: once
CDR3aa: CASSQDLPAGEDEQYF

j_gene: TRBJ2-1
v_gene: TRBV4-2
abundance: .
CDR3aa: CASSRSGSLSYNEQFF

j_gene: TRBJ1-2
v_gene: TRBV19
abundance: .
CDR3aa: CASSIEVSLANYGYTF

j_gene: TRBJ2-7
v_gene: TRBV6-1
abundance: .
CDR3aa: CASIGRGRSGYEQYF

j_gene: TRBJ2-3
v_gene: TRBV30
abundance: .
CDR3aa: CAWSSHQGGGTDTQYF

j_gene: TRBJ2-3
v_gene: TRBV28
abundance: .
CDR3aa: CASSLRPSRGTDTQYF

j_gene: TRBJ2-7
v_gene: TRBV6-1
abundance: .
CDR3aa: CASSEGTSGSYEQYF

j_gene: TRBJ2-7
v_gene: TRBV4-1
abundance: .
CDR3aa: CASSQIGSYEQYF

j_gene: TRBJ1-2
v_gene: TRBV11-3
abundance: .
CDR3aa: CASSLQGARGYTF

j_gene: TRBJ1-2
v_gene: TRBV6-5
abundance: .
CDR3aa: CASSRQGAGGYTF

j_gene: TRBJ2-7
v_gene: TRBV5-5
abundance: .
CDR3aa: CASSLLGQGVNEQYF

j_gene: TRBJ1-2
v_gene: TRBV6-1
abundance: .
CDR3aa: CASSESFGLSNYGYTF

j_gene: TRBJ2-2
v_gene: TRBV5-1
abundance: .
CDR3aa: CASRTGLAGNTGELFF

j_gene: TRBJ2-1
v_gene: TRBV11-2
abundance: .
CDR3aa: CASSRSVLGRSYNEQFF

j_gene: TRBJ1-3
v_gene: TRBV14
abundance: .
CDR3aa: CASSQDSMGHSGNTIYF

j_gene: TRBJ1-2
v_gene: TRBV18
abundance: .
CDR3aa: CASSPALNQQGAEGYTF

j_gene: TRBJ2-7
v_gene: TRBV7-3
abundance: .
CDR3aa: CASSAQLAGGDEQYF

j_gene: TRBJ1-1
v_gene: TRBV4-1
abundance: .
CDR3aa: CASSPPRRPTEAFF

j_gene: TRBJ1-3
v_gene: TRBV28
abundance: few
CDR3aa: CASIKGMAGNTIYF

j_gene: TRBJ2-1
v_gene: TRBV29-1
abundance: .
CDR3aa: CSVRDNYNEQFF

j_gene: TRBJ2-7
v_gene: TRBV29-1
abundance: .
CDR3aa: CSVEVGTYEQYF

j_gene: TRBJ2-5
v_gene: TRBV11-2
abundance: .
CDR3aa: CASSLDAGASRETQYF

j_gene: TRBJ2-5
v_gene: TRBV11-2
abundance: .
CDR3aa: CASRNLLGTGLETQYF

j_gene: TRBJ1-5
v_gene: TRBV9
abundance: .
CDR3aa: CASSKSPGEPQHF

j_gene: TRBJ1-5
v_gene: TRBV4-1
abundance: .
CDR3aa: CASSQDFWGQPQHF

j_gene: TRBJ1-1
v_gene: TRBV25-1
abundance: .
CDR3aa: CASSDPTGEYSTEAFF

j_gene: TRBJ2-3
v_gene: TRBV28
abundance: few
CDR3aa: CASAPLDFYGTDTQYF

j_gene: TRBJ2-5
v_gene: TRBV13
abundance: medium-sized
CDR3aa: CASSSAQTAQETQYF

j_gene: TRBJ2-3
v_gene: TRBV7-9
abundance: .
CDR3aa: CASSSATGTSGTTDTQYF

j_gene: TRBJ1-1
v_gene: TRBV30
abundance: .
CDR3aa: CAWSQGGSDTEAFF

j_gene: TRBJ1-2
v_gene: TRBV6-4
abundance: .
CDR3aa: CASTLSPGQNYGYTF

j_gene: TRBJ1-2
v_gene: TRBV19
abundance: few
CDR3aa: CASRSRVASGYTF

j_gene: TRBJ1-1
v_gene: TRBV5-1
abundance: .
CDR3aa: CASSSGVGRTEAFF

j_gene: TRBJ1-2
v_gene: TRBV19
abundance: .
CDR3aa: CATLGTGTYGYTF

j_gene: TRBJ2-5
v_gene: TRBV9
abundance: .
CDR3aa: CASSVTILAGGETQYF

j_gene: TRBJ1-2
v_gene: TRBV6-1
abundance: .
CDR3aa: CASSDGPGRYGYTF

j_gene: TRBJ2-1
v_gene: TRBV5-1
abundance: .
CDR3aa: CASRPTTAYDEQFF

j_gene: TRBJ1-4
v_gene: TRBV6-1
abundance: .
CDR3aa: CASSRGQSEKLFF

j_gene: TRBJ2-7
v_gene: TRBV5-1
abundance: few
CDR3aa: CASSMTGSLDEQYF

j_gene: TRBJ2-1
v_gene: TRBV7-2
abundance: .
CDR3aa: CASSLALAGGYNEQFF

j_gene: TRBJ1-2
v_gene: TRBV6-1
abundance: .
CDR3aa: CASSEDRSMGAVDGYTF

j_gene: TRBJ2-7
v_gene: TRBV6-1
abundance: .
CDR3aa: CASSEGLYEQYF

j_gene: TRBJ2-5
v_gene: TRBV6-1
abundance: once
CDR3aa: CASSEQGHQETQYF

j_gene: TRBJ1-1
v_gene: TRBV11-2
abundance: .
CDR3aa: CASSYVAGTYEAFF